The 15 T cell receptor beta chains presented below share a single source sample, sequenced in a study of graft-versus-host responses after intestinal transplantation. Method: immunoSEQ multiplex PCR; TCRdb's copy keeps in-frame clones and lacks some. The sample gives roughly 6,400 clones, approximately 23% of which show up once; 3.5% to 4.5% is in the top ten. The source material was alloreactive CD4+ T cells from a mixed lymphocyte reaction culture, sampled before transplantation. Subset noted: CFSE-low proliferating T cells sorted from approximately six-day pre-transplant mixed lymphocyte reaction (GvH or HvG direction). Receptors were obtained from a human patient who was an organ donor for intestinal transplantation.

By share of the sample, this clone is medium-sized (0.01 to 0.1%). The chain couples TRBV19 to TRBJ2-3; 7 bases align to TRBD1. CDR3 length equals 14 residues. From germline, CDR1 is LNHDA and CDR2 SQIVND (reference sequence). After removal of 7 bases from V and 1 base from J, the junction contained 5 bases not matched to a gene. The CDR3 spells CASKRQGGTDTQYF. CDR3 nucleotides: TGTGCCAGTAAAAGACAGGGAGGCACAGATACGCAGTATTTT.

The chain carries TRBV6-6 and TRBJ1-5, with unresolved D. V lost 5 bases and J 5 bases, leaving 10 bases between the germline ends. The V gene's germline CDR1 is MNHNY and CDR2 SVGAGI (reference sequence). The CDR3 totals 13 residues. CDR3 DNA: TGTGCCAGCAGTAACCCTTGGGATCAGCCCCAGCATTTT. This translates into CASSNPWDQPQHF.

V and J are TRBV9 and TRBJ2-7; possibly TRBD1 for D (5 bases). CDR1 SGDLS and CDR2 YYNGEE come from the germline V gene. Trimming took 0 bases from V and 1 from J, leaving 14 bases between them. The CDR3 totals 16 residues. DNA for the CDR3: TGTGCCAGCAGCGTAGATCCCTGGGGCAGTTCCTACGAGCAGTACTTC. The encoded protein is CASSVDPWGSSYEQYF.

The genes are TRBV5-4 and TRBJ1-6, with 10 bases lining up with TRBD1. The CDR3 totals 15 residues. V gave up 2 bases and J gave up 5 bases; unmatched junction bases: 1. Germline CDR1 is SGHNT and CDR2 is YYREEE (reference sequence). CDR3 in amino acids: CASSFGQGDNSPLHF. The CDR3 DNA sequence: TGTGCCAGCAGCTTTGGACAGGGGGATAATTCACCCCTCCACTTT. The full variable domain, rest sourced from reference TRBV5-4 and TRBJ1-6, is ETGVTQSPTHLIKTRGQQVTLRCSSQSGHNTVSWYQQALGQGPQFIFQYYREEENGRGNFPPRFSGLQFPNYSSELNVNALELDDSALYLCASSFGQGDNSPLHFGNGTRLTVT.

There are a few counts of this clone. V gene TRBV11-2 combines with J gene TRBJ2-7, with 7 positions matching TRBD2. Germline lookup yields CDR1 SGHAT and CDR2 FQNNGV. The length of the CDR3 is 13 residues. Germline trimming cut 3 bases from V and 8 bases from J; bases unmatched to any gene: 7. CDR3 sequence: CASSFRTSNQQYF. For the CDR3, the DNA is TGTGCCAGCAGCTTCCGGACTAGTAATCAGCAGTACTTC.

This clone was observed a handful of times. V gene TRBV7-2 combines with J gene TRBJ1-5; D may be TRBD1 (5 bases). Germline V gene data show CDR1 as SGHTA and CDR2 as FQGNSA. The CDR3 extends over 15 amino acids. V dropped 0 bases and J dropped 3 bases, with 9 bases sitting between them. CDR3 protein: CASSLATDNNQPQHF. CDR3 DNA: TGTGCCAGCAGCTTAGCGACGGACAACAATCAGCCCCAGCATTTT.

This chain joins TRBV6-4 and TRBJ1-2; D not resolved. Germline loops: CDR1 MRHNA, CDR2 SNTAGT. The CDR3 extends over 13 amino acids. Between the trimmed V and J ends, which lost 2 bases and 2 bases, there was a span of 6 bases. CDR3 amino acids: CASSDDVNYGYTF. CDR3 in DNA: TGTGCCAGCAGTGACGACGTCAACTATGGCTACACCTTC.

This clone showed up just a few times. V and J are TRBV6-8 and TRBJ2-7, with 11 bases matching TRBD1. With V trimmed by 2 bases and J by 2 bases, 2 bases remained unmatched. CDR1 is MNHGY, CDR2 SAAAGT, per germline. The CDR3 consists of 15 residues. DNA for the CDR3: TGTGCCAGCAGTTACGGGGACAGGGGGACCTACGAGCAGTACTTC. Translating gives CASSYGDRGTYEQYF.

The chain uses TRBV30 and TRBJ2-3; D gene uncertain. Between the trimmed V and J ends, which lost 0 bases and 2 bases, there was a span of 12 bases. CDR3 length: 15 residues. Germline lookup yields CDR1 GTSNPN and CDR2 SVGIG (reference sequence). As DNA, the CDR3 is TGTGCCTGGAGTGTATTAGCTAGTCCCACAGATACGCAGTATTTT. Translated, it gives CAWSVLASPTDTQYF. Full variable domain (missing parts from reference TRBV30 and TRBJ2-3): SQTIHQWPATLVQPVGSPLSLECTVEGTSNPNLYWYRQAAGRGLQLLFYSVGIGQISSEVPQNLSASRPQDRQFILSSKKLLLSDSGFYLCAWSVLASPTDTQYFGPGTRLTVL.

This clone showed up just a few times. The rearrangement joins TRBV7-2 to TRBJ2-1; TRBD1 matches at 8 bases. The germline V gene has CDR1 SGHTA and CDR2 FQGNSA. CDR3 length: 14 residues. Trimming took 4 bases from V and 7 from J; bases not matched to a gene: 6. Here the CDR3 DNA reads TGTGCCAGCAGCTCCTCGGGACAGGTTAATGAGCAGTTCTTC. Translating it yields CASSSSGQVNEQFF.

The J gene is TRBJ1-4, the V gene TRBV28; D gene ambiguous. Trimming shortened V by 6 bases and J by 4 bases, and 18 bases separated the two germline ends. The germline gives CDR1 MDHEN, CDR2 SYDVKM. The CDR3 has 16 amino acids. This CDR3 is CASSYPRRVGNEKLFF. DNA for the CDR3: TGTGCCAGCAGCTACCCCCGTAGGGTCGGTAATGAAAAACTGTTTTTT. Complete variable domain (other parts from reference TRBV28 and TRBJ1-4): DVKVTQSSRYLVKRTGEKVFLECVQDMDHENMFWYRQDPGLGLRLIYFSYDVKMKEKGDIPEGYSVSREKKERFSLILESASTNQTSMYLCASSYPRRVGNEKLFFGSGTQLSVL.

The chain joins TRBV7-5 to TRBJ1-5. TRBV7-5 is annotated as a pseudogene. The CDR3 extends over 16 amino acids. DNA of the CDR3: TGTGCCAGCAGCTTAGGCGGGGGCGAGGGCAATCAGCCCCAGCATTTT. Its protein is CASSLGGGEGNQPQHF.

This chain uses TRBV6-5 with TRBJ2-5; D call uncertain. Germline CDR1 reads MNHEY; CDR2 reads SVGAGI. V gave up 6 bases and J gave up 1 base, with 12 bases separating them. The CDR3 sequence is 14 residues long. CDR3 DNA: TGTGCCAGCAGCACCCAGGTGCCCCAAGAGACCCAGTACTTC. Protein product: CASSTQVPQETQYF.

There are a few counts of this clone. The V gene is TRBV28, the J gene TRBJ2-7; no reliable D call. Between the trimmed V and J ends, which lost 7 bases and 3 bases, there was a span of 22 bases. Germline values: CDR1 MDHEN, CDR2 SYDVKM. This CDR3 spans 16 amino acids. CDR3 nucleotide sequence: TGTGCCAGCACCCTCAGGCGAGTGTCTTCCCGCTACGAGCAGTACTTC. This gives the protein CASTLRRVSSRYEQYF.

Here the CDR3 reads CASRPTRGYGYTF. The CDR3 nucleotides read TGTGCCAGCAGACCAACCAGGGGCTATGGCTACACCTTC. The V call is TRBV6-9, the J call TRBJ1-2, with D perhaps TRBD1 (6 bases). CDR1 is MNHGY and CDR2 is SVAAGI in the germline V gene. Trimming took 6 bases from V and 4 from J, leaving 12 bases between them. This CDR3 is 13 amino acids long.